One sample yielded the 3 T cell receptor beta chains listed below, sequenced in a study of blood T cell repertoires in COVID-19. The data were produced by immunoSEQ multiplex PCR, yet TCRdb's version contains in-frame clones alone and is incomplete. This table holds some 310,000 clones, 80% to 90% found once. Material for sequencing was peripheral blood. These receptors all come from a man aged 50-59 years with active or convalescent COVID-19.

The gene calls are TRBV4-1 and TRBJ2-1; D possibly corresponds to TRBD1 (5 bases). CDR3 length equals 15 residues. Trimming cost V 1 base and J 5 bases, with 12 bases left between them. CDR1 is MGHRA and CDR2 is YSYEKL in the germline V gene. CDR3 in DNA: TGCGCCAGCAGCCAAGTGGGGCAAAGAAACAATGAGCAGTTCTTC. Protein sequence: CASSQVGQRNNEQFF.

This sequence joins TRBV30 and TRBJ1-1; TRBD1 agrees at 10 bases. This CDR3 region has 11 residues. The trim removed 5 bases at V and 6 bases at J, leaving 0 bases unmatched. Germline V CDR1 and CDR2: GTSNPN, SVGIG (reference sequence). The CDR3 here is CAWGQGAEAFF. CDR3 coding DNA: TGTGCCTGGGGACAGGGGGCTGAAGCTTTCTTT.

The chain combines TRBV7-2 with TRBJ1-3; 7 nucleotides line up with TRBD1. Germline lookup yields CDR1 SGHTA and CDR2 FQGNSA. J was trimmed by 4 bases and V by 6 bases; bases with no gene match: 9. The CDR3 loop spans 15 amino acids. DNA for the CDR3: TGTGCCAGCAGATATGCTACAGGGGACGGAAACACCATATATTTT. Amino acid sequence: CASRYATGDGNTIYF.